The 20 T cell receptor beta chains presented below share a single source sample, sequenced in a study of blood T cell repertoires in COVID-19. Profiled with immunoSEQ multiplex PCR; TCRdb holds only in-frame clones, not every one. The data contain roughly 46,000 clones, approximately 83% of them seen just once; the ten biggest clones take up less than 20%. Sequenced material: peripheral blood. The origin of the receptors is a human donor in a cohort sampled during active COVID-19. The donor label of this sample is uncertain.

The sample holds one count of this clone. Here the CDR3 reads CAWCGGGASSYNEQFF. The CDR3 DNA reads as TGTGCCTGGTGCGGCGGGGGGGCCAGCTCCTACAATGAGCAGTTCTTC. The J gene is TRBJ2-1, the V gene TRBV30; 9 nucleotides line up with TRBD2. Germline CDR1 and CDR2: GTSNPN and SVGIG (reference sequence). After removal of 5 bases from V and 0 bases from J, the junction contained 8 bases not matched to a gene. This CDR3 has 16 residues.

V and J are TRBV27 and TRBJ2-2; D might be TRBD2 (5 bases). The CDR3 runs to 15 residues. The V and J ends lost 8 bases and 5 bases respectively, with 18 bases between them. Germline V gene sequence: CDR1 MNHEY, CDR2 SMNVEV (reference sequence). CDR3 bases: TGTGCCAGCTCTACAAAGGGTCGAGGGACCGGGGAGCTGTTTTTT. It is translated as CASSTKGRGTGELFF.

This rearrangement joins TRBV10-3 to TRBJ1-1; D is undetermined. Germline values: CDR1 ENHRY, CDR2 SYGVKD. CDR3 length: 11 residues. The V end lost 6 bases, the J end lost 3 bases, and 5 bases lay between the germline ends. CDR3 loop: CAISGDTEAFF. In nucleotides, the CDR3 is TGTGCCATCAGCGGGGACACTGAAGCTTTCTTT.

This clone was observed a few times. This chain links TRBV7-9 with TRBJ2-7; 7 positions agree with TRBD2. CDR3 length: 14 residues. Per germline, CDR1 SEHNR and CDR2 FQNEAQ (reference sequence). V gave up 4 bases and J gave up 3 bases; unmatched junction bases: 6. CDR3 in DNA: TGTGCCAGCAGCTCGACTAGCTACCTCTACGAGCAGTACTTC. Translated: CASSSTSYLYEQYF.

A single count supports this clone. The chain recombines TRBV5-4 with TRBJ2-1; 7 positions agree with TRBD1. Unmatched junction bases numbered 12, after V lost 3 bases and J lost 9 bases. The V gene's germline CDR1 is SGHNT and CDR2 YYREEE (reference sequence). This CDR3 contains 15 residues. The CDR3 loop is CASSSTTGKATEQFF. The CDR3 DNA is TGTGCCAGCAGCTCCACGACAGGGAAAGCCACTGAGCAGTTCTTC. The full variable domain, its missing parts supplied by reference TRBV5-4 and TRBJ2-1, is ETGVTQSPTHLIKTRGQQVTLRCSSQSGHNTVSWYQQALGQGPQFIFQYYREEENGRGNFPPRFSGLQFPNYSSELNVNALELDDSALYLCASSSTTGKATEQFFGPGTRLTVL.

The chain is built from TRBV5-1 and TRBJ2-7, with 7 bases that match TRBD2. The germline V gene has CDR1 SGHRS and CDR2 YFSETQ. The J segment lost 6 bases and the V segment lost 0 bases, leaving 6 bases of the junction unmatched. The CDR3 is made up of 14 amino acids. CDR3 nucleotides: TGCGCCAGCAGCTTGGCGGCTCAGCGGGGCGAGCAGTACTTC. As protein: CASSLAAQRGEQYF. The whole variable domain, remainder taken from reference TRBV5-1 and TRBJ2-7, is KAGVTQTPRYLIKTRGQQVTLSCSPISGHRSVSWYQQTPGQGLQFLFEYFSETQRNKGNFPGRFSGRQFSNSRSEMNVSTLELGDSALYLCASSLAAQRGEQYFGPGTRLTVT.

This rearrangement joins TRBV4-3 to TRBJ2-5, with 8 nucleotides matching TRBD2. The trim removed 4 bases at V and 3 bases at J, leaving 4 bases unmatched. This CDR3 contains 14 residues. The germline V gene encodes CDR1 LGHNA and CDR2 YSLEER. This CDR3 is CASSRTGGKETQYF. For the CDR3, the DNA is TGCGCCAGCAGCCGGACGGGGGGGAAAGAGACCCAGTACTTC.

The J gene is TRBJ2-3, the V gene TRBV5-4; D perhaps matches TRBD2 (5 bases). Looked up from germline, CDR1 is SGHNT and CDR2 is YYREEE (reference sequence). The CDR3 extends over 12 amino acids. Trimming removed 4 bases from V and 8 bases from J, with 11 bases in between. Written as DNA, the CDR3 is TGTGCCAGCAGCCCCGAGGGTGGTACGCAGTATTTT. Its translation is CASSPEGGTQYF. The full variable domain, rest sourced from reference TRBV5-4 and TRBJ2-3, is ETGVTQSPTHLIKTRGQQVTLRCSSQSGHNTVSWYQQALGQGPQFIFQYYREEENGRGNFPPRFSGLQFPNYSSELNVNALELDDSALYLCASSPEGGTQYFGPGTRLTVL.

This chain connects TRBV7-8 to TRBJ2-3; D is possibly TRBD1 (6 bases). CDR1 SGHVS and CDR2 FQNEAQ come from the germline V gene. CDR3 length equals 16 residues. V was clipped by 1 base and J by 1 base, with 12 bases between them. CDR3 bases: TGTGCCAGCAGCTTAGTAGCAGGGGCACGCACAGATACGCAGTATTTT. Protein product: CASSLVAGARTDTQYF.

The chain is built from TRBV24-1 and TRBJ2-5; 9 bases fit TRBD1. This CDR3 comprises 14 residues. Looked up from germline, CDR1 is KGHDR and CDR2 is SFDVKD. V shed 4 bases, J shed 4 bases, and the junction held 3 bases outside the gene matches. CDR3 in DNA: TGTGCCACCAGTGAGGGACAGGGAGGAGAGACCCAGTACTTC. Translation: CATSEGQGGETQYF.

The chain joins TRBV5-1 to TRBJ2-1; tentatively, D is TRBD1 (5 bases). This CDR3 region has 12 residues. Germline V gene data show CDR1 as SGHRS and CDR2 as YFSETQ. V lost 5 bases, J lost 8 bases, and 11 bases lay in between. This CDR3 is CASSRTRDEQFF. CDR3 sequence (DNA): TGCGCCAGCAGTAGGACACGGGATGAGCAGTTCTTC.

The J gene is TRBJ2-7, the V gene TRBV5-5, with D possibly matching TRBD1 (5 bases). This CDR3 has 15 residues. Trimming removed 0 bases at V and 0 bases at J, with 10 bases between. Germline loops: CDR1 SGHKS, CDR2 YYEKEE (reference sequence). The CDR3 here is CASSLGQSSSYEQYF. The CDR3 region has the DNA TGTGCCAGCAGCTTGGGACAGTCCAGCTCCTACGAGCAGTACTTC.

This clone was seen only a few times. The chain employs TRBV11-2 and TRBJ2-7; TRBD2 might be the D (5 bases). Germline CDR1 and CDR2: SGHAT and FQNNGV. V was cut by 0 bases and J by 3 bases, with 12 bases left in between. CDR3 length: 15 amino acids. CDR3 sequence: CASSLEAGVGYEQYF. CDR3 bases: TGTGCCAGCAGCTTAGAAGCCGGGGTGGGCTACGAGCAGTACTTC. Looking up the rest from reference TRBV11-2 and TRBJ2-7 gives the full variable domain: EAGVAQSPRYKIIEKRQSVAFWCNPISGHATLYWYQQILGQGPKLLIQFQNNGVVDDSQLPKDRFSAERLKGVDSTLKIQPAKLEDSAVYLCASSLEAGVGYEQYFGPGTRLTVT.

The gene calls are TRBV11-1 and TRBJ2-7, with D possibly matching TRBD1 (7 bases). The germline gives CDR1 SGHAT, CDR2 FQDESV (reference sequence). Trimming took 5 bases from V and 4 from J, leaving 18 bases between them. The CDR3 is made up of 15 amino acids. CDR3 amino acids: CASSVKGAGGYEQYF. CDR3 DNA sequence: TGTGCCAGCAGCGTCAAAGGGGCAGGGGGGTACGAGCAGTACTTC.

This rearrangement joins TRBV7-6 to TRBJ2-1, with D tentatively TRBD2 (5 bases). CDR1 and CDR2 from the germline V gene are SGHVS and FNYEAQ. V was pared by 1 base and J by 10 bases, with 17 bases between. CDR3 length equals 15 residues. This CDR3 reads CASSLGLDSPKEQFF. The CDR3 DNA follows: TGTGCCAGCAGCTTAGGGCTGGACTCTCCGAAGGAGCAGTTCTTC.

The chain combines TRBV3-1 (or the pseudogene TRBV3-2) with TRBJ1-1; maybe TRBD1 (5 bases). Trimming took 4 bases from V and 5 from J, leaving 11 bases between them. This CDR3 has 13 residues. The germline gives CDR1 LGHDT, CDR2 YNNKEL (reference sequence). The CDR3 DNA is TGTGCCAGCAGCCTCGGACGGACAACTGAAGCTTTCTTT. Protein sequence: CASSLGRTTEAFF.

The chain is built from TRBV6-1 and TRBJ2-5; 13 bases align to TRBD2. CDR1 and CDR2 from the germline V gene are MNHNS and SASEGT. The CDR3 runs 15 residues. V gave up 3 bases and J gave up 5 bases; unmatched junction bases: 3. The DNA for the CDR3 is TGTGCCAGCAGTGAGGGACTAGCGGGACGGGAGACCCAGTACTTC. This codes for CASSEGLAGRETQYF.

This chain connects TRBV5-6 to TRBJ2-7; 10 bases line up with TRBD1. Unmatched junction bases numbered 4, after V lost 4 bases and J lost 6 bases. The CDR3 is 13 amino acids. Germline CDR1 reads SGHDT; CDR2 reads YYEEEE. CDR3 in DNA: TGTGCCAGCAGCCTCCGGGACAGGGGCGAGCAGTACTTC. Protein product: CASSLRDRGEQYF. The full variable domain, rest sourced from reference TRBV5-6 and TRBJ2-7, is DAGVTQSPTHLIKTRGQQVTLRCSPKSGHDTVSWYQQALGQGPQFIFQYYEEEERQRGNFPDRFSGHQFPNYSSELNVNALLLGDSALYLCASSLRDRGEQYFGPGTRLTVT.

J is TRBJ2-1 and V is TRBV10-1, with 9 bases identical to TRBD1. This CDR3 is 16 amino acids long. From germline, CDR1 is WNHNN and CDR2 SYGVQD (reference sequence). The J segment lost 7 bases and the V segment lost 6 bases, leaving 13 bases of the junction unmatched. CDR3 coding DNA: TGCGCCAGCAGCTCCGCGACAGGGGGTACGATGAATGAGCAGTTCTTC. The encoded protein is CASSSATGGTMNEQFF.

This sequence joins TRBV12-3 or TRBV12-4 and TRBJ1-5, with a tentative D call TRBD1 (5 bases). Trimming pared 7 bases from V and 1 base from J, leaving 8 bases between. This CDR3 has 13 residues. CDR3 sequence (DNA): TGTGCCAGCACGGGGGGAAGCAATCAGCCCCAGCATTTT. This translates into CASTGGSNQPQHF.